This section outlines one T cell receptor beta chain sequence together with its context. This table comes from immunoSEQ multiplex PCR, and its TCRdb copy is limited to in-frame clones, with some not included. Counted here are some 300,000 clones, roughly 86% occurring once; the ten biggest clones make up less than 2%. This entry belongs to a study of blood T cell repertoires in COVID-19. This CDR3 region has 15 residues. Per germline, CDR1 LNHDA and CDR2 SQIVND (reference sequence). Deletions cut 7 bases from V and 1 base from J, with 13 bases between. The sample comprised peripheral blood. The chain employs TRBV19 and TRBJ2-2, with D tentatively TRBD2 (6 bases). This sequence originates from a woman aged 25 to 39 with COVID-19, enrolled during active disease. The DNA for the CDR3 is TGTGCCAGTAAAGGCGGGGCCATGAACACCGGGGAGCTGTTTTTT. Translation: CASKGGAMNTGELFF. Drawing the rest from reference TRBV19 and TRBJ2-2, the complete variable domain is DGGITQSPKYLFRKEGQNVTLSCEQNLNHDAMYWYRQDPGQGLRLIYYSQIVNDFQKGDIAEGYSVSREKKESFPLTVTSAQKNPTAFYLCASKGGAMNTGELFFGEGSRLTVL.